This TCR beta chain appears in the sequencing data of a study of shared clonotypes between healthy human individuals. Naive CD8 cells, CD45RO-negative and positively selected for CCR7, excluded terminally differentiated effector memory CD45RA+ cells. Using immunoSEQ multiplex PCR, the repertoire was profiled, and TCRdb retains in-frame clones only, with some absent. This table has millions of clones, approximately 94% appearing once. The clonotype originates from a man aged 18 to 30 in good health. Some clones in this sample may be carry-over from other donors' samples. The sample comprised naive CD8+ T cells from PBMCs.

CDR3: CASSETRTGGLGYTF. CDR3 in DNA: TGTGCCAGCAGTGAGACGAGGACAGGGGGCCTGGGCTACACCTTC. The rearrangement joins TRBV6-1 to TRBJ1-2, with 11 bases identical to TRBD1. This CDR3 comprises 15 residues. The V gene end was trimmed by 3 bases and the J gene end by 8 bases; junction bases not matched to a gene: 8. Germline loops: CDR1 MNHNS, CDR2 SASEGT.